The rows below give T cell receptor beta chains drawn from one sample of a study of T-cell memory formation after mild COVID-19. TCRdb recomputed calls from the 5' RACE reads with MiXCR, one row per CDR3 protein. The sample includes a few hundred thousand distinct CDR3 sequences, approximately 8.4% of them seen just once. Sequences were obtained from PBMCs or a T cell subset sorted from them (not recorded which). These TCRs come from a man aged 18 to 29 who had mild COVID-19 (a few samples of this study predate the infection). Cell type and time point are not known. CDR3s include the opening cysteine and the closing phenylalanine or tryptophan. A D gene is named only where the DNA matches it firmly. Only part of the rows carry a size: once, few, many, or a class if the clone is expanded.

size	length	D	V	J	DNA	CDR3
few	13	.	TRBV6-6	TRBJ2-7	TGTGCCAGCAGTTTTATGTGGGGGGACGAGGAGTACTTC	CASSFMWGDEEYF
.	13	.	TRBV20-1	TRBJ2-3	TGCAGTGCTAGAGGCCCGTACACAGATACGCAGTATTTT	CSARGPYTDTQYF
few	13	.	TRBV11-3	TRBJ1-1	TGTGCCAGCAGCTGGACAGCTTACACTGAAGCTTTCTTT	CASSWTAYTEAFF
many	13	.	TRBV5-1	TRBJ2-5	TGCGCCAGCAGCTTTTGGGGAGGAGAGACCCAGTACTTC	CASSFWGGETQYF
many	14	TRBD1	TRBV7-9	TRBJ2-7	TGTGCCAGCAGCCGAACCGGGACAGGCTACGAGCAGTACTTC	CASSRTGTGYEQYF
few	16	TRBD1	TRBV20-1	TRBJ2-2	TGCAGTGCTAGAAGGAGTAGGGGGCTTGCTAGCGGGGAGCTGTTTTTT	CSARRSRGLASGELFF
many	14	.	TRBV5-1	TRBJ2-5	TGCGCCAGCCAAAAAGGGAACAACCAAGAGACCCAGTACTTC	CASQKGNNQETQYF
many	12	.	TRBV11-1	TRBJ2-3	TGTGCCAGCAGCGCCGTAGTGTATACGCAGTATTTT	CASSAVVYTQYF
few	13	.	TRBV5-1	TRBJ2-3	TGCGCCAGCAGCCCGAGGAACTCAGATACGCAGTATTTT	CASSPRNSDTQYF
.	14	.	TRBV7-9	TRBJ1-1	TGTGCCAGCAGCCCGAGGATCGGGTTCACTGAAGCTTTCTTT	CASSPRIGFTEAFF
many	15	TRBD2	TRBV20-1	TRBJ2-1	TGCAGTGCTAGTCTGGCTAGCGGGGGGGCCGCTGAGCAGTTCTTC	CSASLASGGAAEQFF
.	12	TRBD2	TRBV20-1	TRBJ2-2	TGCAGTGCGGGCGGGAGTCAAGGGGAGCTGTTTTTT	CSAGGSQGELFF
.	15	.	TRBV6-2/TRBV6-3	TRBJ2-1	TGTGCCAGCATCCTAACGGAAGGGTTAAACAATGAGCAGTTCTTC	CASILTEGLNNEQFF
.	14	.	TRBV30	TRBJ2-1	TGTGCCTGGGAAGGGGCAGTCTCCTACAATGAGCAGTTCTTC	CAWEGAVSYNEQFF
.	15	.	TRBV6-2/TRBV6-3	TRBJ1-5	TGTGCCAGCAGCGATTTCCTTTATAGCAATCAGCCCCAGCATTTT	CASSDFLYSNQPQHF
few	13	.	TRBV3-1	TRBJ2-1	TGTGCCAGCTCCTCGGACTCCTACAATGAGCAGTTCTTC	CASSSDSYNEQFF
many	15	.	TRBV18	TRBJ2-7	TGTGCCAGCTCACCCGGGACCGGACCCTCCTACGAGCAGTACTTC	CASSPGTGPSYEQYF
.	15	TRBD1	TRBV5-1	TRBJ2-5	TGCGCCAGCAGCTTGGGACGAACAGGGGAAGAGACCCAGTACTTC	CASSLGRTGEETQYF
.	11	.	TRBV28	TRBJ2-3	TGTGCCAGCAGTCTGGGTTCCGGGATACATTTT	CASSLGSGIHF
many	15	.	TRBV7-8	TRBJ1-2	TGTGCCAGCAGCTCAGGGGTGGTGGGACCCTATGGCTACACCTTC	CASSSGVVGPYGYTF
.	15	.	TRBV11-2	TRBJ2-7	TGTGCCAGCAGCCCCTCCTCCAGGGCCACCTACGAGCAGTACTTC	CASSPSSRATYEQYF
.	14	.	TRBV7-2	TRBJ1-3	TGTGCCAGCAGCTTAGAAGGGGTCGGAAACACCATATATTTT	CASSLEGVGNTIYF
few	15	.	TRBV4-3	TRBJ1-6	TGCGCCAGCAGCCAAGGCAGCTCCTATAATTCACCCCTCCACTTT	CASSQGSSYNSPLHF
.	13	.	TRBV5-1	TRBJ1-2	TGCGCCAGCAGCTCAGAAGGGGGCTATGGCTACACCTTC	CASSSEGGYGYTF
many	14	.	TRBV12-3/TRBV12-4	TRBJ2-6	TGTGCCAGCTCCCTTGGCTCTGGGGCCAACGTCCTGACTTTC	CASSLGSGANVLTF
.	15	TRBD1	TRBV7-6	TRBJ1-5	TGTGCCAGCAGCTTATACGACAGGGACGATCAGCCCCAGCATTTT	CASSLYDRDDQPQHF
.	15	.	TRBV4-3	TRBJ2-1	TGCGCCAGCAGCCAAGAAGGCGCAGGGCCCCATGAGCAGTTCTTC	CASSQEGAGPHEQFF
.	15	TRBD1	TRBV5-8	TRBJ1-5	TGTGCCAGCAGCAAGACAGGGACCCTAAATCAGCCCCAGCATTTT	CASSKTGTLNQPQHF
.	15	.	TRBV11-1	TRBJ1-2	TGTGCCAGCAGCCCTGGACCGCAAGGCAGCTATGGCTACACCTTC	CASSPGPQGSYGYTF
.	13	.	TRBV30	TRBJ1-5	TGTGCCTGGACGTTAGCCAGCAATCAGCCCCAGCATTTT	CAWTLASNQPQHF
few	14	.	TRBV20-1	TRBJ2-1	TGCAGTGCTATTGGGCATGGGAGATTCAATGAGCAGTTCTTC	CSAIGHGRFNEQFF
.	14	.	TRBV5-1	TRBJ1-3	TGCGCCACCAGTACAGGGACCTCTGGAAACACCATATATTTT	CATSTGTSGNTIYF
few	15	TRBD2	TRBV5-1	TRBJ2-7	TGCGCCAGCACCTTGGCGGGACTAGCCCAGGACGAGCAGTACTTC	CASTLAGLAQDEQYF
.	15	.	TRBV10-1	TRBJ2-2	TGCGCCAGCAGTGAGGATAACAGGAACACCGGGGAGCTGTTTTTT	CASSEDNRNTGELFF
.	15	.	TRBV10-3	TRBJ1-3	TGTGCCATCAGTGAGTACGGGAGCTCTGGAAACACCATATATTTT	CAISEYGSSGNTIYF
.	16	TRBD1	TRBV4-2	TRBJ2-1	TGTGCCAGCAGCCAAGATGGGGGACAGATCTACAATGAGCAGTTCTTC	CASSQDGGQIYNEQFF
.	17	.	TRBV27	TRBJ1-2	TGTGCCAGCTCCCCACCGGGGTCCCTAACTATGGCGCCTAGCTACACCTTC	CASSPPGSLTMAPSYTF
few	13	.	TRBV7-8	TRBJ1-2	TGTGCCAGCAGCTTCGGCTATACCTCGGGCTACACCTTC	CASSFGYTSGYTF
.	14	.	TRBV20-1	TRBJ2-1	TGCAGTGCTAGTAACGAGGGAATCTACAATGAGCAGTTCTTC	CSASNEGIYNEQFF